A single sample is the source of the 8 T cell receptor beta chains below, sequenced in a study of cytomegalovirus exposure and HLA in healthy donors. Vbeta (60) and Jbeta (13) primers were used in the PCR. Clones were sequenced by immunoSEQ multiplex PCR, and TCRdb holds only the in-frame ones, with some missing. The sample holds over 100,000 clones, 76% seen once. The sample taken for sequencing was PBMCs. Source of these receptors: a woman aged 50 to 60 in good health and CMV-seropositive.

The chain employs TRBV6-5 and TRBJ1-1, with D perhaps TRBD1 (5 bases). Germline loops: CDR1 MNHEY, CDR2 SVGAGI. Trimming took 8 bases from V and 2 from J, leaving 12 bases between them. The CDR3 runs 13 residues. For the CDR3, the DNA is TGTGCCAGCGCAAGACAGACCAACACTGAAGCTTTCTTT. Its protein product is CASARQTNTEAFF.

V is TRBV23-1 and J is TRBJ1-5; no clear D. TRBV23-1 is sorted into the ORF group, with uncertain function. Trimming pared 2 bases from V and 5 bases from J, leaving 16 bases between. The CDR3 totals 16 residues. The CDR3 region is CASSQGRCGGDQPQHF. The CDR3 bases are TGCGCCAGCAGTCAAGGTCGATGCGGCGGGGATCAGCCCCAGCATTTT.

This chain uses TRBV6-5 with TRBJ1-2, with 9 bases aligning to TRBD1. Per the germline V gene, CDR1 is MNHEY and CDR2 is SVGAGI. V shed 0 bases, J shed 7 bases, and the junction held 9 bases outside the gene matches. The CDR3 runs 16 residues. CDR3: CASSYSYRDRARGYTF. In nucleotides, the CDR3 is TGTGCCAGCAGTTACTCTTACCGGGACAGGGCCCGTGGCTACACCTTC.

The rearrangement joins TRBV7-9 to TRBJ1-6; perhaps TRBD1 as D (6 bases). Germline CDR1 reads SEHNR; CDR2 reads FQNEAQ (reference sequence). V was cut by 7 bases and J by 7 bases, with 14 bases left in between. This CDR3 spans 14 amino acids. CDR3 nucleotide sequence: TGTGCCAGCACTCTAGAGGGGGGGAATTCACCCCTCCACTTT. Translating gives CASTLEGGNSPLHF.

This chain links TRBV27 with TRBJ2-1; TRBD2 aligns across 14 bases. Looked up from germline, CDR1 is MNHEY and CDR2 is SMNVEV (reference sequence). The CDR3 has 15 residues. V shed 4 bases, J shed 6 bases, and the junction held 2 bases outside the gene matches. The CDR3 sequence: CASSSGTSGSNEQFF. CDR3 sequence (DNA): TGTGCCAGCAGTTCCGGGACTAGCGGGAGCAATGAGCAGTTCTTC.

The chain links TRBV27 to TRBJ2-1, with 12 bases lining up with TRBD2. CDR1 MNHEY and CDR2 SMNVEV come from the germline V gene (reference sequence). The CDR3 runs 15 residues. The V gene end was trimmed by 3 bases and the J gene end by 4 bases; junction bases not matched to a gene: 1. Here the CDR3 reads CASSFGLAGYNEQFF. CDR3 in DNA: TGTGCCAGCAGTTTCGGACTAGCGGGATACAATGAGCAGTTCTTC.

The rearrangement uses TRBV2 and TRBJ2-1; 7 bases are a match to TRBD1. Germline loops: CDR1 SNHLY, CDR2 FYNNEI. This CDR3 comprises 14 residues. The V and J ends lost 4 bases and 9 bases, in that order; junction bases with no gene match: 9. The CDR3 spells CASSVETGFGEQFF. DNA for the CDR3: TGTGCCAGCAGTGTGGAGACAGGGTTCGGTGAGCAGTTCTTC.

This clone has just a few counts. Sequence at one end of the junction differs from germline and may be a read error. The chain joins TRBV27 to TRBJ1-1; tentatively, D is TRBD1 (5 bases). Germline CDR1 MNHEY, CDR2 SMNVEV (reference sequence). CDR3 length equals 14 residues. CDR3 DNA: TGTGCCAGCGGTTTATTGGGGGGGAACACTGAAGCTTTCTTT. Translating gives CASGLLGGNTEAFF.